A selection of T cell receptor beta chains follows, all from one sample in a study of CD8+CD57+ T cells in acquired aplastic anemia. TCRdb fed the reads into MiXCR, producing one record per CDR3 protein. The sample comprises around 200,000 distinct CDR3 sequences, about 50% of which are singletons, and around 13% rests with the top ten. The specimen sequenced was sorted CD4+, CD8+, or CD8+CD57+ T cells (not recorded which) from PBMCs. The receptors come from a human donor with aplastic anemia. Both conserved end residues are part of each CDR3. Fields, in order: J gene, D gene, clone size, V gene, CDR3 DNA, CDR3 protein. A D gene is named only where the DNA matches it firmly. Clone sizes are given selectively: once, few, many, or a class where the clone is expanded.

>TRBJ2-5|TRBD1|few|TRBV7-9
TGTGCCAGCAGACGGACAGGAACTGAGACCCAGTACTTC
CASRRTGTETQYF
>TRBJ1-5|-|many|TRBV19
TGTGCCAGTAAAGTCCAGGGGACCGATAGCAATCAGCCCCAGCATTTT
CASKVQGTDSNQPQHF
>TRBJ2-3|TRBD1|many|TRBV6-1
TGTGCCAGCAGGACGCAGGGGGCCCCAGATACGCAGTATTTT
CASRTQGAPDTQYF
>TRBJ2-2|-|many|TRBV6-5
TGTGCCATACGGAGTCTAAGTCGATCCGGGGAGCTGTTTTTT
CAIRSLSRSGELFF
>TRBJ1-6|-|-|TRBV5-1
TGCGCCAGCAGCTTGACATCGGAGAGGGCACCCCTCCACTTT
CASSLTSERAPLHF
>TRBJ2-1|TRBD2|-|TRBV4-2
TGTGCCAGCGATAAGGTAGCGGGGGGGGTCAATGAGCAGTTCTTC
CASDKVAGGVNEQFF
>TRBJ2-2|-|-|TRBV13
TGTGCCAGCAGCCCTGGACAGCCGAACACCGGGGAGCTGTTTTTT
CASSPGQPNTGELFF
>TRBJ2-1|-|-|TRBV24-1
TGTGCCACCAGTTCGCTCTACAATGAGCAGTTCTTC
CATSSLYNEQFF
>TRBJ2-7|-|-|TRBV10-3
TGTGCCATCAGTGAGTTTGGTCAAGGGAGGACCTACGAGCAGTACTTC
CAISEFGQGRTYEQYF
>TRBJ1-5|-|-|TRBV27
TGTGCCAGCAGTTTACGGGATCGTCAGCCCCAGCATTTC
CASSLRDRQPQHF
>TRBJ1-6|TRBD1|-|TRBV27
TGTGCCAGCAGTTTTTCACAGGGGATTTCACCCCTCCACTTT
CASSFSQGISPLHF
>TRBJ2-7|-|many|TRBV25-1
TGTGCCAGCAGTGAATTTGGAGGGGGGGGCTACGAGCAGTACTTC
CASSEFGGGGYEQYF
>TRBJ1-2|-|once|TRBV11-2
TGTGCCAGCAGCCTCAGGAGTGGGGGGAAGTCAGGTGGCTACACCTTC
CASSLRSGGKSGGYTF
>TRBJ2-7|-|once|TRBV6-5
TGTGCCAGCAGTTACTCCGTGTACATGCCCTACGAGCAGTACTTC
CASSYSVYMPYEQYF
>TRBJ2-3|-|-|TRBV20-1
TGCAGTGCCCCCGGGGGCGGCACAGATACGCAGTATTTT
CSAPGGGTDTQYF
>TRBJ2-7|-|-|TRBV10-1
TGCGCCAGCAGCCAAGATAAGGGCTACGAGCAGTACTTC
CASSQDKGYEQYF
>TRBJ2-1|-|many|TRBV5-1
TGCGCCAGCAGCTTGGAGGGAGATGAGCAGTTCTTC
CASSLEGDEQFF
>TRBJ2-7|-|few|TRBV7-6
TGTGCCAGCAACAATCCCCCGGGACCTGGGTACTTC
CASNNPPGPGYF
>TRBJ2-7|-|few|TRBV20-1
TGCAGTGCTAGAGATCTCGTTGGCGCAGGTCTCTACGAGCAGTACTTC
CSARDLVGAGLYEQYF
>TRBJ1-1|-|-|TRBV7-9
TGTGCCAGCAGCTTGACCTCCACAGGGAACACTGAAGCTTTCTTT
CASSLTSTGNTEAFF
>TRBJ2-4|TRBD2|-|TRBV6-5
TGTGCCAGCAGTTGGGGACTAGCGGGGAGCCAAGACATTCAGTACTTC
CASSWGLAGSQDIQYF
>TRBJ2-7|TRBD2|-|TRBV20-1
TGCAGTGCTGAGGGACTAGCGGGCTCCTACGAGCAGTACTTC
CSAEGLAGSYEQYF
>TRBJ2-1|TRBD1|few|TRBV7-8
TGTGCCAGCAGCTCCGGGACAGGGGGCAATGAGCAGTTCTTC
CASSSGTGGNEQFF
>TRBJ1-1|-|many|TRBV6-6
TGTGCCAGCAATTCGGGGGGCTCGGTCACTGAAGCTTTCTTT
CASNSGGSVTEAFF
>TRBJ1-2|TRBD1|many|TRBV14
TGTGCCAGCAGCCATAACGAGGGGGCCGGGTTCATCTATGGCTACACCTTC
CASSHNEGAGFIYGYTF
>TRBJ2-7|-|many|TRBV6-5
TGTGCCAGCAGCACCCGCGGGTCAACTGGAATCAACGAGCAGTACTTC
CASSTRGSTGINEQYF
>TRBJ1-5|TRBD1|-|TRBV20-1
TGCAGTGCTAGAGGGACAGGGACAGAGCCCCAGCATTTT
CSARGTGTEPQHF
>TRBJ1-2|-|few|TRBV19
TGTGCCAGTAGGTCGGGGATCTCTAACTATGGCTACACCTTC
CASRSGISNYGYTF
>TRBJ2-7|TRBD1|many|TRBV6-1
TGTGCCAGCAGGGGGGGACAGGGTCCCTACGAGCAGTACTTC
CASRGGQGPYEQYF
>TRBJ1-6|-|few|TRBV7-9
TGTGCCAGCAGCTCAACCGGGACCCATTCACCCCTCCACTTT
CASSSTGTHSPLHF
>TRBJ2-3|-|-|TRBV20-1
TGCAGTGCCCCCGGGGAGAGCACAGATACGCAGTATTTT
CSAPGESTDTQYF
>TRBJ2-7|-|many|TRBV5-1
TGCGCCAGCAGCGGGGGGACGGCGGACATAGCCTACGAGCAGTACTTC
CASSGGTADIAYEQYF
>TRBJ2-7|TRBD1|-|TRBV4-2
TGTGCCAGCACCACTGGACAGGGGGCGTACCACGTGCAGTACTTC
CASTTGQGAYHVQYF
>TRBJ2-1|TRBD2|-|TRBV24-1
TGTGCCACCAGTGTACCCCGGGAGGGCCTACGCGATGAGCAGTTCTTC
CATSVPREGLRDEQFF
>TRBJ2-7|-|many|TRBV7-2
TGTGCCAGCAGCTTAGCGGGGGGACGTGAGCAGTACTTC
CASSLAGGREQYF
>TRBJ2-2|-|-|TRBV9
TGTGCCAGCAACCCTAGCGGGGAGCTGTTTTTT
CASNPSGELFF
>TRBJ1-5|TRBD1|-|TRBV20-1
TGCAGTGCTGAGACAGGGGACAATCAGCCCCAGCATTTT
CSAETGDNQPQHF
>TRBJ1-5|TRBD1|few|TRBV20-1
TGCAGTGCTAACAGGGGGGGTAGCAATCAGCCCCAGCATTTT
CSANRGGSNQPQHF
>TRBJ2-7|-|many|TRBV2
TGTGCCAGCAGTGGGGGCAGTTCGGAAGGATCCTACGAGCAGTACTTC
CASSGGSSEGSYEQYF
>TRBJ2-7|TRBD2|-|TRBV7-6
TGTGCCAGCAGTTTAGAGGCTAGCGGGGGGGCGGTCATCTACGAGCAGTACTTC
CASSLEASGGAVIYEQYF
>TRBJ2-7|-|many|TRBV20-1
TGCAGTGCTAGAGATGCAGGGTCCACCTACGAGCAGTACTTC
CSARDAGSTYEQYF
>TRBJ2-2|-|-|TRBV11-2
TGTGCCAGCAGCTCAGGATTGCGGGGACCCACCGGGGAGCTGTTTTTT
CASSSGLRGPTGELFF
>TRBJ2-7|-|many|TRBV7-3
TGTGCCAGGAACCGTTGGCTACCCGCAACCTACGAGCAGTACTTC
CARNRWLPATYEQYF
>TRBJ1-3|-|few|TRBV4-1
TGCGCCAGCAAAGGACAAATCAGAGGAAACACCATATATTTT
CASKGQIRGNTIYF
>TRBJ1-5|-|few|TRBV20-1
TGCAGTGCTGGAGGGGCGGGCAATCAGCCCCAGCATTTT
CSAGGAGNQPQHF
>TRBJ1-1|-|-|TRBV7-2
TGTGCCAGCAGCCCCTCGACAGGACGGCAAGCTTTCTTT
CASSPSTGRQAFF
>TRBJ2-7|TRBD1|-|TRBV2
TGTGCCAGCTTGGACAGGGGGACCTACGAGCAGTACTTC
CASLDRGTYEQYF
>TRBJ1-1|-|many|TRBV7-9
TGTGCCAGCAGCCCGTTTCCCCTAGCTTTCTTT
CASSPFPLAFF
>TRBJ2-1|TRBD2|few|TRBV5-1
TGCGCCAGCAGCCGGAATTCGCCGACTAGCGGGGCCTACAATGAGCAGTTCTTC
CASSRNSPTSGAYNEQFF
>TRBJ1-5|-|-|TRBV20-1
TGTATTGCTAGAGGATCCATCGGCAATCAGCCCCAGCATTTT
CIARGSIGNQPQHF
>TRBJ1-6|-|-|TRBV29-1
TGCAGCGTTGGATACGGGGGCAAGGGTTCACCCCTCCACTTT
CSVGYGGKGSPLHF
>TRBJ2-7|TRBD2|-|TRBV15
TGTGCCACCAGCAGGAGATGGGGGACTAGCGGCGAGCAGTACTTC
CATSRRWGTSGEQYF
>TRBJ2-7|TRBD2|many|TRBV7-6
TGTGCCAGCAGCGCCGGGACTAGCGGACCCTACGAGCAGTACTTC
CASSAGTSGPYEQYF